The TCR beta chain under discussion was sequenced for a study of OX40 agonist ivuxolimab in advanced cancers. Whole-study findings and limits: Blood T cells, both CD4+ and CD8+, expanded clonally by week 6 at 0.1 to 3.0 mg/kg. CD8+ T cells averaged more expanded clones than CD4+. Individuals who were partial responders at 0.1-3.0 mg/kg had clonal expansion that ranked among the lowest.

As for this clone: What it recognizes is unknown.

Measured with immunoSEQ multiplex PCR; TCRdb has only the in-frame clones, and not every one. The data contain some 100,000 clones, 85% to 90% of them singletons. A history of autoimmune disease or systemic immunosuppression excluded patients. This specimen was CD4+ or CD8+ T cells sorted from blood, taken in a trial of the OX40 agonist ivuxolimab. This clonotype was obtained from an adult with an advanced solid tumor such as melanoma, head and neck, liver or kidney cancer.

The CDR3 protein is CASSRMVIGAANTGELFF. The CDR3, as DNA: TGTGCCAGTAGTAGAATGGTGATTGGGGCGGCGAACACCGGGGAGCTGTTTTTT. The genes are TRBV19 and TRBJ2-2, with D possibly matching TRBD1 (5 bases). Germline values: CDR1 LNHDA, CDR2 SQIVND (reference sequence). Between the trimmed V and J ends, which lost 4 bases and 0 bases, there was a span of 18 bases. The length of the CDR3 is 18 residues.